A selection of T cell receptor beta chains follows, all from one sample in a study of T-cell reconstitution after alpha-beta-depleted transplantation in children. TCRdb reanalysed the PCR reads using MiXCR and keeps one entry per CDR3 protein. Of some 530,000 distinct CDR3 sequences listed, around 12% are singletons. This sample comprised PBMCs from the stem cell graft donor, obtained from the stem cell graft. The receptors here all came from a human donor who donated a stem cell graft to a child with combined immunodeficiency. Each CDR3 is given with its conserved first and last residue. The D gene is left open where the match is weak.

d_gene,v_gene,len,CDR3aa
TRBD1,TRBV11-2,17,CASSLEVRGHLAGELFF
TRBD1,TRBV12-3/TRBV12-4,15,CASSLRQGYSYEQYF
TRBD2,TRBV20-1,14,CSADQAAGAYEQYF
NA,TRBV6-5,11,CASSYADEQFF
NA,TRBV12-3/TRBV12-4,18,CASSLGGGRYYAYYGYTF
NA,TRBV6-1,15,CASALEAPGAGELFF
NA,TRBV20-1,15,CSAWPLGIDGNTIYF
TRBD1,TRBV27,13,CASSLYRGNTQYF
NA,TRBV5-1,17,CASSLGALRLGGGEQYF
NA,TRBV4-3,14,CASSQDLLVSEQFF
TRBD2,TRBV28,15,CASSFSGRRYNEQFF
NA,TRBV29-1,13,CSHLYLPTDTQYF
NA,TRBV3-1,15,CACCPRRREVDEQFF
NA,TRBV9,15,CASSVGPTGGYEQYF
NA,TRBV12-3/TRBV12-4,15,CASSRSALGRDEQFF
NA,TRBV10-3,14,CAISGVGGADGYTF
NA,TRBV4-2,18,CASSQGPQLLFPQETQYF
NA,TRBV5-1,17,CASSLEGGWSSGNTIYF
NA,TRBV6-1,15,CASGDTGPMAYGYTF
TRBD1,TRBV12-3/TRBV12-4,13,CASILDRGNEQFF
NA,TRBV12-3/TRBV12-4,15,CASGPGPGTKSPLHF
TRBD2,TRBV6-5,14,CASSLAGFSYEQYF
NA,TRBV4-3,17,CASSQDWVGTYLYEQYF
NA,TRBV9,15,CASSVAGIPYNEQFF
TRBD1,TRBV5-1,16,CASSLVAARGLYGYTF
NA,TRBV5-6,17,CASSFRVGLKSNTEAFF
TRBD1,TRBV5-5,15,CASSLPGQGNYGYTF
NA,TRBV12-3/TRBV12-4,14,CATNDVTGHYGYTF
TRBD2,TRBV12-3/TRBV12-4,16,CASSLGTSGWYNEQFF
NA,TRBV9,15,CASSVAVGSNYGYTF
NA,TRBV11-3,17,CASSTGGLSGGANVLTF
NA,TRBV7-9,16,CASSLPSVSWGYEQYF
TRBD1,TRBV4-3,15,CASSPGQGRGGIQYF
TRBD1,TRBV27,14,CASSYTGGRETQYF
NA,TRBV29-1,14,CSVEGQGVPDTQYF
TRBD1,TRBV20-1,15,CSATSGTGTKDTQYF
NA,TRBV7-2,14,CASSLAGANYEQYF